The 24 T cell receptor beta chains reported below all come from one sample, sequenced in a study of PD-1 blockade in classical Hodgkin lymphoma. Assay: immunoSEQ multiplex PCR; the TCRdb copy retains only in-frame clones and omits some. The sample has more than 55,000 clones, 85% to 90% seen once. Each patient relapsed following autologous stem cell transplantation, and prior brentuximab vedotin exposure differed. The sequencing here drew on peripheral blood mononuclear cells (PBMCs), taken before the second cycle of nivolumab. The receptor set was obtained from a human donor with classical Hodgkin lymphoma.

The chain employs TRBV7-8 and TRBJ1-6; 8 bases agree with TRBD1. CDR3 length: 13 residues. CDR1 is SGHVS and CDR2 is FQNEAQ in the germline V gene. V was clipped by 3 bases and J by 9 bases; unmatched bases: 1. The CDR3 sequence is CASSFDRGSPLHF. CDR3 bases: TGTGCCAGCAGCTTCGACAGGGGTTCACCCCTCCACTTT. The variable domain in full, completed from reference TRBV7-8 and TRBJ1-6, reads GAGVSQSPRYKVAKRGQDVALRCDPISGHVSLFWYQQALGQGPEFLTYFQNEAQLDKSGLPSDRFFAERPEGSVSTLKIQRTQQEDSAVYLCASSFDRGSPLHFGNGTRLTVT.

The V and J genes are TRBV5-1 and TRBJ2-7; D is unclear. The CDR3 covers 15 residues. Germline CDR1 and CDR2: SGHRS and YFSETQ. V was shortened by 0 bases and J by 2 bases, with 12 bases between the two germline ends. As DNA, the CDR3 is TGCGCCAGCAGCTTGGCGCCAGCAGCAACCTACGAGCAGTACTTC. It specifies CASSLAPAATYEQYF. Full variable domain (rest looked up from reference TRBV5-1 and TRBJ2-7): KAGVTQTPRYLIKTRGQQVTLSCSPISGHRSVSWYQQTPGQGLQFLFEYFSETQRNKGNFPGRFSGRQFSNSRSEMNVSTLELGDSALYLCASSLAPAATYEQYFGPGTRLTVT.

The CDR3 DNA reads as TGTGCCAGCAGTCGGGAAAGCCACGGGACACGGAGTTACGAGCAGTACTTC. It specifies CASSRESHGTRSYEQYF. The chain employs TRBV25-1 and TRBJ2-7, with D possibly matching TRBD1 (6 bases). V lost 5 bases, J lost 4 bases, and 24 bases lay in between. The CDR3 length is 17 residues. Germline CDR1 is MGHDK and CDR2 is SYGVNS.

This sequence joins TRBV27 and TRBJ1-2; 7 nucleotides match TRBD1. Germline V gene lookup returns CDR1 MNHEY and CDR2 SMNVEV (reference sequence). V dropped 4 bases and J dropped 6; count of bases not matched to a gene: 5. The CDR3 has 13 residues. CDR3 protein: CASSSRGTDGYTF. CDR3 bases: TGTGCCAGCAGTTCCCGAGGGACAGATGGCTACACCTTC.

CDR3 protein: CASSQGQPNTEAFF. In DNA, the CDR3 is TGCGCCAGCAGCCAGGGACAGCCGAACACTGAAGCTTTCTTT. The chain uses TRBV5-1 and TRBJ1-1, with 7 bases that match TRBD1. Trimming removed 4 bases from V and 1 base from J; junction bases left unmatched: 4. The CDR3 consists of 14 residues. Germline-derived CDR1 and CDR2 are SGHRS and YFSETQ.

V gene TRBV9 combines with J gene TRBJ2-1, with a possible D match to TRBD2 (6 bases). CDR3 size: 15 residues. Trimming left V 0 bases short and J 5 bases short, with 12 bases between. Germline V lookup: CDR1 SGDLS, CDR2 YYNGEE. CDR3 sequence (DNA): TGTGCCAGCAGCGTAGTCCCTAGCGTAAACAATGAGCAGTTCTTC. It yields the protein CASSVVPSVNNEQFF.

This rearrangement joins TRBV13 to TRBJ2-7; the D gene is possibly TRBD2 (5 bases). V lost 5 bases, J lost 2 bases, and 13 bases lay in between. The germline gives CDR1 PRHDT, CDR2 FYEKMQ (reference sequence). This CDR3 is 14 amino acids long. The CDR3 DNA sequence: TGTGCCAGCAGCGAGGGTACGGGGACCTACGAGCAGTACTTC. It specifies CASSEGTGTYEQYF.

This rearrangement joins TRBV7-9 to TRBJ1-5, with a tentative D call TRBD1 (6 bases). Germline values: CDR1 SEHNR, CDR2 FQNEAQ (reference sequence). Trimming took off 1 base at V and 5 bases at J, with 15 bases between the two ends. This CDR3 is built from 16 residues. CDR3 DNA: TGTGCCAGCAGCTTAGGAGGAGGGGGTTGGGATCAGCCCCAGCATTTT. Its protein product is CASSLGGGGWDQPQHF.

The V call is TRBV5-7, the J call TRBJ1-6; D gene uncertain. TRBV5-7 is recorded as an ORF, its role being uncertain. V was pared by 4 bases and J by 9 bases, with 14 bases between. This CDR3 is built from 14 residues. The CDR3 region is CASSTLSIPSPLHF. The CDR3 DNA sequence: TGTGCCAGCAGCACCCTATCTATCCCTTCACCCCTCCACTTT.

The V gene is TRBV5-1, the J gene TRBJ2-2; D uncertain. There are 13 residues in the CDR3. Trimming pared 2 bases from V and 1 base from J, leaving 3 bases between. CDR1 and CDR2 (germline): SGHRS, YFSETQ. For the CDR3, the DNA is TGCGCCAGCAGCTTAATGAACACCGGGGAGCTGTTTTTT. This sequence encodes CASSLMNTGELFF.

This rearrangement joins TRBV4-1 to TRBJ2-7; D perhaps matches TRBD1 (6 bases). In germline, CDR1 is MGHRA, CDR2 YSYEKL. This CDR3 comprises 16 residues. V lost 4 bases to trimming and J lost 5 bases, with 21 bases between them. The CDR3 region is CASSLSADSLFHEQYF. In DNA, the CDR3 is TGCGCCAGCAGCCTGTCCGCGGACAGTCTCTTCCACGAGCAGTACTTC.

The chain recombines TRBV7-9 with TRBJ2-7; D perhaps matches TRBD2 (6 bases). This CDR3 contains 13 residues. Trimming cost V 6 bases and J 2 bases, with 11 bases left between them. Germline lookup yields CDR1 SEHNR and CDR2 FQNEAQ (reference sequence). CDR3: CASSSSGAYEQYF. The CDR3 nucleotides are TGTGCCAGCAGTTCCTCGGGGGCCTACGAGCAGTACTTC. Looking up the rest from reference TRBV7-9 and TRBJ2-7 gives the full variable domain: DTGVSQNPRHKITKRGQNVTFRCDPISEHNRLYWYRQTLGQGPEFLTYFQNEAQLEKSRLLSDRFSAERPKGSFSTLEIQRTEQGDSAMYLCASSSSGAYEQYFGPGTRLTVT.

The table lists this clone with a few counts. This chain connects TRBV15 to TRBJ1-6; D unresolved. The germline V gene has CDR1 LNHNV and CDR2 YYDKDF (reference sequence). The length of the CDR3 is 13 residues. The V end was cut by 3 bases, the J end by 8 bases, with 8 bases between. The CDR3 nucleotides are TGTGCCACCAGCAGGGTACGGGATTCACCCCTCCACTTT. Its translation: CATSRVRDSPLHF.

V usage is TRBV14 and J usage is TRBJ1-2, with 7 bases lining up with TRBD1. Trimming removed 7 bases from V and 5 bases from J; junction bases left unmatched: 7. Germline V CDR1 and CDR2: SGHDN, FVKESK. The CDR3 covers 13 residues. CDR3 residues: CASNLGDSYGYTF. DNA of the CDR3: TGTGCCAGCAATCTAGGGGACAGTTATGGCTACACCTTC.

The chain has TRBV5-1 and TRBJ2-2, with TRBD2 matching 7 bases. After removal of 3 bases from V and 4 bases from J, the junction contained 9 bases not matched to a gene. The CDR3 spans 16 residues. CDR1 is SGHRS and CDR2 is YFSETQ in the germline V gene. The CDR3 loop reads CASSSTGTTGTGELFF. CDR3 coding DNA: TGCGCCAGCAGCTCTACCGGGACTACCGGCACCGGGGAGCTGTTTTTT.

This clone was counted a few times. This specimen includes other DNA sequences encoding the same CDR3. The chain employs TRBV7-9 and TRBJ2-1; 7 positions agree with TRBD1. Germline V gene data show CDR1 as SEHNR and CDR2 as FQNEAQ (reference sequence). Trimming took 5 bases from V and 3 from J; bases not matched to a gene: 7. This CDR3 has 15 amino acids. The CDR3: CASSPWTGDYNEQFF. CDR3 bases: TGTGCCAGCAGCCCGTGGACAGGAGACTACAATGAGCAGTTCTTC.

In its sample, this clone was seen once. The V call is TRBV27, the J call TRBJ2-5; D gene unclear. This CDR3 has 13 amino acids. Germline V gene data show CDR1 as MNHEY and CDR2 as SMNVEV (reference sequence). The V and J ends lost 6 bases and 5 bases respectively, with 13 bases between them. The CDR3 loop is CASSPTGEETQYF. For the CDR3, the DNA is TGTGCCAGCAGCCCTACCGGAGAGGAGACCCAGTACTTC.

The J gene is TRBJ1-2, the V gene TRBV5-1, with 7 bases identical to TRBD1. The CDR3 is 16 amino acids. The junction had 15 bases not matched to a gene; V was cut back by 4 bases and J by 6 bases. CDR1 is SGHRS and CDR2 is YFSETQ in the germline V gene. The DNA for the CDR3 is TGCGCCAGCAGCCCCATTCGGACAGGAGATTTCAATGGCTACACCTTC. Protein product: CASSPIRTGDFNGYTF.

This clone was seen only a few times. A junction end diverges from the germline sequence, so it may reflect a read error. The genes are TRBV5-1 and TRBJ1-1; TRBD1 is a possible D gene (5 bases). The CDR3 has 14 residues. Germline V gene data show CDR1 as SGHRS and CDR2 as YFSETQ. This CDR3 reads CASTLGVGVTEAFF. CDR3 DNA: TGCGCCAGCACCTTGGGGGTTGGGGTGACTGAAGCTTTCTTT.

This clone was picked up one time. CDR3 nucleotides: TGTGCCAGCAGCCATCTGGGACAGGGATTGGCTGGGGCCAACGTCCTGACTTTC. It specifies CASSHLGQGLAGANVLTF. The rearrangement joins TRBV4-2 to TRBJ2-6, with 9 bases that match TRBD1. Looked up from germline, CDR1 is LGHNA and CDR2 is YNFKEQ. The CDR3 extends over 18 amino acids. With V trimmed by 3 bases and J by 2 bases, 8 bases remained unmatched.

The chain uses TRBV5-1 and TRBJ2-1; perhaps TRBD1 as D (6 bases). Trimming removed 0 bases from V and 7 bases from J, with 11 bases in between. There are 14 residues in the CDR3. Germline lookup yields CDR1 SGHRS and CDR2 YFSETQ. The CDR3 protein is CASSLVQGRNEQFF. CDR3 nucleotides: TGCGCCAGCAGCTTGGTCCAGGGGCGGAATGAGCAGTTCTTC.

The genes are TRBV7-9 and TRBJ1-5; 7 bases match TRBD1. Germline CDR1 reads SEHNR; CDR2 reads FQNEAQ (reference sequence). The CDR3 runs to 15 residues. The V segment lost 1 base and the J segment 1 base; nucleotides outside the gene matches: 1. As DNA, the CDR3 is TGTGCCAGCAGCTTAGAGACAGGGAGCAATCAGCCCCAGCATTTT. Translated: CASSLETGSNQPQHF.

J is TRBJ2-7 and V is TRBV7-3; weak D call: TRBD1 (5 bases). The CDR3 is made up of 13 amino acids. Germline V CDR1 and CDR2: SGHTA, FQGTGA. V lost 0 bases, J lost 5 bases, and 8 bases lay in between. The CDR3 sequence is CASSLTGAHEQYF. The DNA for the CDR3 is TGTGCCAGCAGCTTAACAGGGGCCCACGAGCAGTACTTC. Full variable domain (remainder filled in from reference TRBV7-3 and TRBJ2-7): GAGVSQTPSNKVTEKGKYVELRCDPISGHTALYWYRQSLGQGPEFLIYFQGTGAADDSGLPNDRFFAVRPEGSVSTLKIQRTERGDSAVYLCASSLTGAHEQYFGPGTRLTVT.

The chain uses TRBV7-9 and TRBJ1-6; D is possibly TRBD1 (5 bases). V was trimmed by 5 bases and J by 12 bases, leaving 17 bases between them. CDR3 length equals 14 residues. The germline CDR1 and CDR2 sequences are SEHNR and FQNEAQ (reference sequence). CDR3 coding DNA: TGTGCCAGCAGCCACCCGGGGCAGGGTCTACCCCTCCACTTT. Translated: CASSHPGQGLPLHF.